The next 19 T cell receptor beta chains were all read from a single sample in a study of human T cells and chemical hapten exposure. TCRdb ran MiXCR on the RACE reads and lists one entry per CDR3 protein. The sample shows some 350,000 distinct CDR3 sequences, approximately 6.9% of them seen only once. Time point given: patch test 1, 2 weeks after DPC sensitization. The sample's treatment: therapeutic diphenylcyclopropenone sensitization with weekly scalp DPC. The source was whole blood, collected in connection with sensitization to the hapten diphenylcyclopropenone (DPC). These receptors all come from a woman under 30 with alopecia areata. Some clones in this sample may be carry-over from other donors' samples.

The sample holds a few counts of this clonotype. CDR3 sequence (DNA): TGTGCCAGCAGCCCAAACCTGAACACTGAAGCTTTCTTT. Amino acid sequence: CASSPNLNTEAFF. The chain combines TRBV7-8 with TRBJ1-1, with no clear D. V dropped 5 bases and J dropped 0 bases, with 7 bases sitting between them. The CDR3 is made up of 13 amino acids. Germline CDR1 SGHVS, CDR2 FQNEAQ.

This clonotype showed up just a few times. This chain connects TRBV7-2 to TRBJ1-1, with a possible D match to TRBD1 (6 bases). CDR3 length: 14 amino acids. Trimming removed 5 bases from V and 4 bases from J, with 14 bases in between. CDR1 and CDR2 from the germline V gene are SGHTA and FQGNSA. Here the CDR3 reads CASSETGTFTEAFF. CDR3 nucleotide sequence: TGTGCCAGCAGCGAGACAGGTACCTTCACTGAAGCTTTCTTT.

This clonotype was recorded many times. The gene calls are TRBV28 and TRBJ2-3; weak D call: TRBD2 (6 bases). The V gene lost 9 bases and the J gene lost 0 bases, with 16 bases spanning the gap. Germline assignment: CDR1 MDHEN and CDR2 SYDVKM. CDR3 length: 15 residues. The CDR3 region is CASGGRTESTDTQYF. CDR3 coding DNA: TGTGCCAGTGGAGGGCGGACGGAAAGCACAGATACGCAGTATTTT.

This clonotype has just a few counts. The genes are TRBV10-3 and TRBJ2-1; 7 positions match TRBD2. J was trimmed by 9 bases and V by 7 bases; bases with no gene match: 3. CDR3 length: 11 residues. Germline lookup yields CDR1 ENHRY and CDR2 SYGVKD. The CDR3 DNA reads TGTGCCATCACGAGGGAGGGTGAGCAGTTCTTC. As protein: CAITREGEQFF.

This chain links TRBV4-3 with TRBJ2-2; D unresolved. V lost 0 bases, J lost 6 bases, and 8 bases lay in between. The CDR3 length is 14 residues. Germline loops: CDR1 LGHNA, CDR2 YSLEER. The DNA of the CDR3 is TGCGCCAGCAGCCAAGATCCCTGGGCCGGGGAGCTGTTTTTT. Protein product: CASSQDPWAGELFF.

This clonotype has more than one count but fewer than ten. The CDR3 spells CASSMTDSNQPQHF. In DNA, the CDR3 is TGTGCCAGCAGTATGACAGATAGCAATCAGCCCCAGCATTTT. The chain couples TRBV12-3 or TRBV12-4 to TRBJ1-5; TRBD1 might be the D (5 bases). There are 14 residues in the CDR3. V dropped 5 bases and J dropped 0 bases, with 8 bases sitting between them.

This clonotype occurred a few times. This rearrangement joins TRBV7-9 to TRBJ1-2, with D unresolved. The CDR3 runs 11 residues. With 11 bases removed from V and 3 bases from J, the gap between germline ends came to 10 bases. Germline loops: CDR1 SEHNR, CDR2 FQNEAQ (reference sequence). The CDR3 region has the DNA TGTGCCGGCGAGGGCGACTATGGCTACACCTTC. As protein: CAGEGDYGYTF.

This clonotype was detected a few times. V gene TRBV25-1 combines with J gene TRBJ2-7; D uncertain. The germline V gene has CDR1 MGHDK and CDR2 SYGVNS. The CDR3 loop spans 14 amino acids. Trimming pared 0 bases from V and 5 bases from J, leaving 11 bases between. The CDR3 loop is CASSEYRPGHEQYF. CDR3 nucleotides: TGTGCCAGCAGTGAATATAGACCTGGGCACGAGCAGTACTTC.

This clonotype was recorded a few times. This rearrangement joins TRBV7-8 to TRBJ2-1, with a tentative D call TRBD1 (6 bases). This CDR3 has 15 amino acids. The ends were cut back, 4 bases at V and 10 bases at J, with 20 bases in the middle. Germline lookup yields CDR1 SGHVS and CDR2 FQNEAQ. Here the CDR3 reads CASSSTGTGSLEQFF. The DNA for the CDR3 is TGTGCCAGCAGCTCCACAGGGACGGGTAGCTTAGAGCAGTTCTTC.

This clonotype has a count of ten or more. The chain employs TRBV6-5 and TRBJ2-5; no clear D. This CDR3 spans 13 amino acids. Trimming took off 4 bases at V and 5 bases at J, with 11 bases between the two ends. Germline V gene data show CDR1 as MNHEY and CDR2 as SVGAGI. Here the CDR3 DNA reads TGTGCCAGCAGTTCGGCCGTGGATGAGACCCAGTACTTC. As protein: CASSSAVDETQYF.

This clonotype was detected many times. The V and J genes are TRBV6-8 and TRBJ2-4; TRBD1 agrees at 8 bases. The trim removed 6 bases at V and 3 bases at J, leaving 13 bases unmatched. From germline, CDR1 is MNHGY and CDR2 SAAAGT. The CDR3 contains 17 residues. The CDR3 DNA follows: TGTGCCAGCAGACGCCCCAGGGGGCCAGGAGACAAAAACATTCAGTACTTC. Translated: CASRRPRGPGDKNIQYF.

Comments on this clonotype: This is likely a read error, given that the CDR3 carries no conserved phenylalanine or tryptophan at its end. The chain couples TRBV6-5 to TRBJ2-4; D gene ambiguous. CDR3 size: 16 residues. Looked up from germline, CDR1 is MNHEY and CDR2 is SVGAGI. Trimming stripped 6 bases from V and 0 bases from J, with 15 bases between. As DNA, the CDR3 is TGTGCCAGCAGCGACGCCGGCAATAAAGCCAAAAACATTCAGTACTTA. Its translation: CASSDAGNKAKNIQYL.

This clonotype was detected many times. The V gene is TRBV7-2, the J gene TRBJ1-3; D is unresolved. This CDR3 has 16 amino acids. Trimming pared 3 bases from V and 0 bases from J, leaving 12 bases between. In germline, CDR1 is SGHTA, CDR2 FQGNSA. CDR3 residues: CASSFAPVLSGNTIYF. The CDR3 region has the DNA TGTGCCAGCAGCTTTGCTCCGGTACTCTCTGGAAACACCATATATTTT.

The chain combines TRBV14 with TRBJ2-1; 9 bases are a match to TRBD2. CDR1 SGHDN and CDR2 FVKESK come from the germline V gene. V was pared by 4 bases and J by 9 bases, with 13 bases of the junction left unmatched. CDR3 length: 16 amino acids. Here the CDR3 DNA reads TGTGCCAGCAGCCGGCGGGGGGGCCAAATTTCGGGTGAGCAGTTCTTC. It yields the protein CASSRRGGQISGEQFF.

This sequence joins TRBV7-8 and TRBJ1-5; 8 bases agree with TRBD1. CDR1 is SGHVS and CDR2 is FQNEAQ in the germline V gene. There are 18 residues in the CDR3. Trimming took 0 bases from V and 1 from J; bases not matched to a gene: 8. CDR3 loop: CASSLAVFQGASNQPQHF. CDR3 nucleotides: TGTGCCAGCAGCTTAGCGGTGTTTCAGGGGGCAAGCAATCAGCCCCAGCATTTT.

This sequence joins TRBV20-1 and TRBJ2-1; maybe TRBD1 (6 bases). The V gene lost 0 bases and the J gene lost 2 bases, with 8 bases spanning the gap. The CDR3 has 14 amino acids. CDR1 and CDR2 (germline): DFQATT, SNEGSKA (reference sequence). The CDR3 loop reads CSAREGAPYNEQFF. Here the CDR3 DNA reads TGCAGTGCTAGAGAGGGGGCTCCCTACAATGAGCAGTTCTTC.

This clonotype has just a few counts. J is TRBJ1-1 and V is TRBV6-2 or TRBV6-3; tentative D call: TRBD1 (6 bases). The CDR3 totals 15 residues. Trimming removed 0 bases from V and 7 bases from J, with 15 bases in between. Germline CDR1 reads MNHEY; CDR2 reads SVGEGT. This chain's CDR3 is CASSYSDSSLDEAFF. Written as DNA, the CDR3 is TGTGCCAGCAGTTACTCGGACAGTTCGCTCGATGAAGCTTTCTTT.

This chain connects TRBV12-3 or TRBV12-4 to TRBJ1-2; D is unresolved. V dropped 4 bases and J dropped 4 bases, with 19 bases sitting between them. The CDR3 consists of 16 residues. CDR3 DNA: TGTGCCAGCAGTTCCCTCATTCATTCAGAGAGCTATGGCTACACCTTC. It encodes CASSSLIHSESYGYTF.

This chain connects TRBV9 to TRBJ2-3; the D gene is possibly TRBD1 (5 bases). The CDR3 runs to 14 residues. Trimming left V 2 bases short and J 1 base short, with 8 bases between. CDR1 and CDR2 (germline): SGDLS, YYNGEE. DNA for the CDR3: TGTGCCAGCAGCGTGACGACAGGCACAGATACGCAGTATTTT. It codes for CASSVTTGTDTQYF.